This T cell receptor (beta chain) was sequenced during a study of shared clonotypes between healthy human individuals (TCRdb year 2020). Looking at the study overall: The cohort included a few men and a couple of women between 18 and 49 years of age. For each donor, CD4 naive and CD4 memory were each run on three plates, CD8 naive on two plates, and CD8 memory on one plate. Blood TCR repertoires of roughly five healthy adults were deeply sequenced to estimate repertoire size and the extent of clonotype sharing between individuals. Different laboratories and diverse techniques were used to prepare libraries and sequence TCR repertoires, to increase sequencing depth and limit assay-specific biases. Leukapheresis yielded between about 0.9 and 10 billion PBMCs per donor.

CD8 naive samples were obtained by positive selection for CCR7 among CD45RO-negative cells, yielding a CD45RA+CCR7+ population from which TemRA cells were excluded. Healthy HIV-negative adults with no recently reported acute infections or vaccinations were included as donors. Only Caucasian adults living in Nashville, Tennessee, USA were represented among the donors. After blood collection by leukapheresis, PBMCs were isolated using Ficoll-Histopaque density gradient centrifugation and then cryopreserved in the vapor phase of liquid nitrogen. Purity and quantity of every magnetically sorted T cell population were checked by analytical flow cytometry. Genomic DNA was isolated from each sorted fraction and quantified by UV absorbance on a Nanodrop 2000c. Turning to this clone: Its specific antigen is unknown. No much larger clone exists at a distance of one base, and base qualities are not known.

V sheds 1 base and J sheds 2 bases, leaving 13 bases between their ends. According to the germline V gene, CDR1 reads SGDLS and CDR2 reads YYNGEE. The CDR3 has 16 amino acids, counting the end cysteine and phenylalanine. This entry keeps only the CDR3 DNA: 48 bases, framed from base 1. Using the deep immunoSEQ assay, TCR CDR3 regions were amplified from genomic DNA by multiplex PCR. Extracted genomic DNA from each cell subset was spread evenly across all wells of several immunoSEQ 96-well plates, with each plate serving as a replicate. For sorted subsets, around 0.2 ug of genomic DNA, equivalent to 30,000 or so T cell genomes, went into each replicate PCR. Purified libraries were measured with a Qubit 3.0 fluorometer, size-checked on a Bioanalyzer 2100, and measured again with the KAPA Library Quantification kit. A separate single-read 150-cycle Illumina NextSeq 550 flow cell was used to sequence each immunoSEQ 96-well plate. Under the source paper's analysis protocol: Because the immunoSEQ output held only junctional sequences and lacked quality scores, the filtering could not match the filtering applied to full-length reads. To assign V/J genes and CDR3, sequences were annotated against IMGT germline references using PyIR, a Python wrapper for IgBLAST v1.9. Reads were removed for weak V/J assignments (E-value above 1e-6), missing CDR3, stop codons, out-of-frame junctions, or ambiguous translated residues. V3J clonotypes were defined as sequences sharing an identical inferred V gene, J gene, and CDR3 amino acid sequence. Percentage overlap between repertoires was calculated by dividing the number of shared unique clonotypes by the size of the smaller repertoire. RTK rarefaction, the Chao1 estimator, and Recon v2.1 estimates of unobserved clonotypes were used to assess repertoire richness. For all TCRbeta clonotypes obtained by the gDNA method from four donors, generation probabilities were computed with OLGA. TCRdb obtained this table from immuneACCESS and retained in-frame rearrangements with V and J assigned. These tables miss some clones; where compared with another copy, unresolved V genes account for less than half of the shortfall, and the remainder is unexplained. V, J and clone size were drawn from that table, and D and trimming were deduced from the DNA. This sample comprises more than 600,000 clones, under 95% of them detected only once. The top ten constitute approximately 25% of the sample.

Summary of the overall study and its limitations: Roughly 5.2% of naive CD4, 3.5% of naive CD8, approximately 2% of memory CD4, and approximately 0.4% of memory CD8 clonotypes were shared across a handful of donors. Clonotypes shared by all four sorted-subset donors showed higher generation probabilities than non-shared clonotypes. Naive subsets generally had larger estimated clonotype richness than memory subsets did. Rarefaction of sorted-subset datasets indicated incomplete sequencing despite the large sequencing depth. Sampling was restricted to blood, and TCR repertoires in tissues likely differ from the TCR repertoires found in blood. Because the study included only a small number of donors, the genetic and exposure-history diversity represented was limited. Pairwise subsampling indicated that sequencing depth was expected to affect the degree of clonotype sharing among donors.

Material for sequencing was naive CD8+ T cells sorted from blood. According to the study, the label for this sample's cell subset or site signals: CD45RA+CCR7+. This TCR was sampled from a man aged 25-40 years in good health. The chain was built from TRBV9 and TRBJ1-3, with the identity of the D gene unclear. Read as DNA, the sequence is TGTGCCAGCAGCGTACGTTCCAGGACGACTGGAAACACCATATATTTT. Its product reads: CASSVRSRTTGNTIYF.